A selection of T cell receptor beta chains follows, all from one sample in a study of cytotoxic CD8 clonotypes in ibrutinib-treated CLL. TCRdb's table, derived via immunoSEQ multiplex PCR, lists solely in-frame clones and lacks some. The table shows 25,000 to 35,000 clones, with approximately 85% occurring only once. The sample in question was PBMCs, obtained after 24 months of ibrutinib treatment. These receptors came from a human donor with chronic lymphocytic leukemia. The CDR3 runs from the conserved cysteine through the conserved F or W. Fields, in order: D gene, V gene, CDR3 length, J gene, clone size, CDR3 protein, CDR3 DNA. A D gene is named only where the DNA matches it firmly. Some rows mark clone size as missing; the rest say once, few, many or name a class of expanded clone.

D gene: NA; V gene: TRBV9; CDR3 length: 15; J gene: TRBJ2-5; clone size: NA; CDR3 protein: CASSVGPTVLETQYF; CDR3 DNA: TGTGCCAGCAGCGTGGGCCCCACGGTTTTAGAGACCCAGTACTTC
D gene: TRBD2; V gene: TRBV4-1; CDR3 length: 17; J gene: TRBJ2-3; clone size: NA; CDR3 protein: CASSHPLAGGSTDTQYF; CDR3 DNA: TGCGCCAGCAGCCATCCATTAGCGGGGGGTAGCACAGATACGCAGTATTTT
D gene: TRBD1; V gene: TRBV10-2; CDR3 length: 13; J gene: TRBJ1-5; clone size: NA; CDR3 protein: CASSEQGTEPQHF; CDR3 DNA: TGCGCCAGCAGTGAACAGGGGACCGAGCCCCAGCATTTT
D gene: NA; V gene: TRBV7-2; CDR3 length: 13; J gene: TRBJ2-7; clone size: NA; CDR3 protein: CASSRRDFSEQYF; CDR3 DNA: TGTGCCAGCAGTCGTAGGGACTTCAGCGAGCAGTACTTC
D gene: TRBD1; V gene: TRBV30; CDR3 length: 19; J gene: TRBJ1-4; clone size: NA; CDR3 protein: CAWSPRRQGVFGGYEKLFF; CDR3 DNA: TGTGCCTGGAGTCCTCGCAGACAGGGGGTATTCGGGGGTTATGAAAAACTGTTTTTT
D gene: TRBD2; V gene: TRBV6-5; CDR3 length: 15; J gene: TRBJ2-1; clone size: NA; CDR3 protein: CASRTGSGGGNEQFF; CDR3 DNA: TGTGCCAGCCGGACGGGGAGCGGGGGGGGCAATGAGCAGTTCTTC
D gene: TRBD1; V gene: TRBV18; CDR3 length: 16; J gene: TRBJ1-2; clone size: NA; CDR3 protein: CASSPDNRQGDYGYTF; CDR3 DNA: TGTGCCAGCTCACCCGACAATAGACAGGGTGACTATGGCTACACCTTC
D gene: NA; V gene: TRBV5-6; CDR3 length: 15; J gene: TRBJ2-2; clone size: once; CDR3 protein: CASSLGQQNTGELFF; CDR3 DNA: TGTGCCAGCAGCTTGGGACAGCAGAACACCGGGGAGCTGTTTTTT
D gene: NA; V gene: TRBV13; CDR3 length: 17; J gene: TRBJ1-6; clone size: once; CDR3 protein: CASSLGLPSSYNSPLHF; CDR3 DNA: TGTGCCAGCAGCTTAGGACTACCGAGCTCCTATAATTCACCCCTCCACTTT
D gene: TRBD2; V gene: TRBV2; CDR3 length: 16; J gene: TRBJ2-5; clone size: NA; CDR3 protein: CASRETTGRDRETQYF; CDR3 DNA: TGTGCCAGCAGGGAAACAACCGGGAGGGATCGAGAGACCCAGTACTTC
D gene: TRBD1; V gene: TRBV11-2; CDR3 length: 15; J gene: TRBJ1-2; clone size: NA; CDR3 protein: CASSPPTWGTGGYTF; CDR3 DNA: TGTGCCAGCAGCCCACCGACGTGGGGGACAGGGGGCTACACCTTC